The 31 T cell receptor beta chains reported below all come from one sample, sequenced in a study of shared clonotypes between healthy human individuals. Measured with immunoSEQ multiplex PCR; TCRdb has only the in-frame clones, and not every one. The table lists around 300,000 clones, more than 75% of them singletons, with roughly 15% in the top ten. What was sequenced was memory CD8+ T cells sorted from blood. Subset: CD45RO+ cells pooled with CCR7-negative TemRA cells. The receptors here all came from a man younger than 35 in good health.

This chain connects TRBV6-1 to TRBJ2-7; TRBD2 matches 7 bases. The CDR3 has 13 amino acids. Losses at the gene ends were 0 bases for V and 6 bases for J; bases not matched to a gene: 2. Germline CDR1 reads MNHNS; CDR2 reads SASEGT. The CDR3 DNA reads TGTGCCAGCAGTGAAGCTCGGGGGGTCGAGCAGTACTTC. Protein: CASSEARGVEQYF.

CDR3 nucleotide sequence: TGTGCCAGCGGACGGACGCTTTCTGCGATAGAGCAGTTCTTC. Translation: CASGRTLSAIEQFF. V gene TRBV27 combines with J gene TRBJ2-1; the D is unclear. Trimming shortened V by 8 bases and J by 10 bases, and 21 bases separated the two germline ends. There are 14 residues in the CDR3. CDR1 is MNHEY, CDR2 SMNVEV, per germline (reference sequence).

The chain links TRBV10-3 to TRBJ2-3, with D possibly being TRBD2 (6 bases). V was clipped by 4 bases and J by 8 bases, with 7 bases between them. Germline CDR1 and CDR2: ENHRY and SYGVKD. The CDR3 is made up of 11 amino acids. CDR3 sequence (DNA): TGTGCCATCAGTGGGGGGGTTACGCAGTATTTT. Translated: CAISGGVTQYF.

The gene calls are TRBV7-9 and TRBJ1-2; tentative D call: TRBD1 (5 bases). The CDR3 covers 14 residues. V shed 7 bases and J shed 5 bases, with 17 bases lying between them. CDR1 is SEHNR, CDR2 FQNEAQ, per germline (reference sequence). CDR3 residues: CASTTAGGIYGYTF. For the CDR3, the DNA is TGTGCCAGCACCACGGCGGGGGGGATATATGGCTACACCTTC.

This clone has a single count. The V and J genes are TRBV15 and TRBJ2-2; perhaps TRBD1 as D (6 bases). The CDR3 totals 16 residues. CDR1 and CDR2 from the germline V gene are LNHNV and YYDKDF (reference sequence). Trimming cost V 4 bases and J 1 base, with 13 bases left between them. For the CDR3, the DNA is TGTGCCACCAGCACCTATTCGGGACAGAACACCGGGGAGCTGTTTTTT. Translating gives CATSTYSGQNTGELFF.

The chain employs TRBV5-6 and TRBJ2-7, with D possibly matching TRBD2 (6 bases). The CDR3 is 14 amino acids. V was cut by 0 bases and J by 6 bases, with 13 bases left in between. Germline V gives CDR1 SGHDT, CDR2 YYEEEE. CDR3 in amino acids: CASSLAGGNGEQYF. CDR3 nucleotide sequence: TGTGCCAGCAGCTTGGCGGGCGGGAACGGCGAGCAGTACTTC.

The chain is built from TRBV5-6 and TRBJ2-1; no definite D call. CDR3 length equals 13 residues. Between the trimmed V and J ends, which lost 0 bases and 8 bases, there was a span of 9 bases. Germline V gives CDR1 SGHDT, CDR2 YYEEEE. The CDR3 region has the DNA TGTGCCAGCAGCTTGGCCGTTTGGGATGAGCAGTTCTTC. Its protein product is CASSLAVWDEQFF.

This sequence joins TRBV28 and TRBJ2-2, with D perhaps TRBD1 or TRBD2 (5 bases each). V lost 7 bases and J lost 1, with 10 bases in between. Germline V gene data show CDR1 as MDHEN and CDR2 as SYDVKM. The CDR3 runs to 14 residues. The CDR3 loop is CASIPGRNTGELFF. CDR3 sequence (DNA): TGTGCCAGCATTCCAGGGAGGAACACCGGGGAGCTGTTTTTT.

This clone was picked up one time. This chain links TRBV7-3 with TRBJ2-1; tentative D call: TRBD1 (8 bases). The CDR3 spans 14 residues. Germline V gene lookup returns CDR1 SGHTA and CDR2 FQGTGA. Trimming shortened V by 0 bases and J by 11 bases, and 14 bases separated the two germline ends. The CDR3 spells CASSLTAGQDQQFF. The CDR3 DNA reads TGTGCCAGCAGCTTAACAGCGGGACAGGACCAGCAGTTCTTC.

CDR3 sequence: CASSPQTSGRSYEQYF. The CDR3 DNA sequence: TGTGCCAGCAGTCCGCAGACTAGCGGGAGATCCTACGAGCAGTACTTC. The chain joins TRBV27 to TRBJ2-7; 12 bases agree with TRBD2. V shed 5 bases, J shed 1 base, and the junction held 6 bases outside the gene matches. Germline CDR1 is MNHEY and CDR2 is SMNVEV (reference sequence). The CDR3 has 16 amino acids.

The chain has TRBV29-1 and TRBJ1-4; TRBD1 is a possible D gene (5 bases). The V end lost 2 bases, the J end lost 5 bases, and 9 bases lay between the germline ends. CDR3 length: 13 amino acids. The germline CDR1 and CDR2 sequences are SQVTM and ANQGSEA. The CDR3 is CSVESGRNEKLFF. In DNA, the CDR3 is TGCAGCGTTGAATCAGGGAGGAATGAAAAACTGTTTTTT.

The V gene is TRBV28, the J gene TRBJ2-7; TRBD1 aligns across 8 bases. Per the germline V gene, CDR1 is MDHEN and CDR2 is SYDVKM. CDR3 size: 15 residues. The ends lost 6 bases at V and 6 bases at J; junction bases unmatched: 13. The CDR3 bases are TGTGCCAGCAGCTACCCCGGACAGGGTTCTTTCGAGCAGTACTTC. Amino acid sequence: CASSYPGQGSFEQYF.

This clone was seen a handful of times. This CDR3 is also generated by other DNA sequences in the sample. The rearrangement links TRBV6-5 to TRBJ2-7; D call uncertain. The CDR3 spans 15 residues. With 3 bases removed from V and 1 base from J, the gap between germline ends came to 13 bases. Per the germline V gene, CDR1 is MNHEY and CDR2 is SVGAGI. CDR3 loop: CASSYSSGGSYEQYF. CDR3 coding DNA: TGTGCCAGCAGTTATAGCTCGGGTGGGTCCTACGAGCAGTACTTC.

The V gene is TRBV4-1, the J gene TRBJ1-2; D call uncertain. Trimming took 1 base from V and 4 from J, leaving 7 bases between them. From germline, CDR1 is MGHRA and CDR2 YSYEKL. CDR3 size: 13 residues. The CDR3, as DNA: TGCGCCAGCAGCCAAGCAGAAGGCTATGGCTACACCTTC. Amino acid sequence: CASSQAEGYGYTF.

The rearrangement links TRBV6-1 to TRBJ1-5; D remains ambiguous. V was clipped by 8 bases and J by 5 bases, with 16 bases between them. This CDR3 spans 14 amino acids. Germline V gives CDR1 MNHNS, CDR2 SASEGT. Here the CDR3 reads CASLSGPSDQPQHF. The CDR3, as DNA: TGTGCCAGCTTATCAGGCCCGTCGGATCAGCCCCAGCATTTT.

In its sample, this clone was seen once. The chain has TRBV5-1 and TRBJ2-3, with unresolved D. The germline gives CDR1 SGHRS, CDR2 YFSETQ. This CDR3 spans 15 amino acids. The germline V and J ends were trimmed by 0 bases and 2 bases, with 10 bases remaining between them. The CDR3 spells CASSLEGYHTDTQYF. CDR3 sequence (DNA): TGCGCCAGCAGCTTGGAAGGCTACCACACAGATACGCAGTATTTT.

The chain couples TRBV28 to TRBJ1-1; perhaps TRBD1 as D (5 bases). Trimming left V 3 bases short and J 6 bases short, with 17 bases between. The length of the CDR3 is 15 residues. Germline lookup yields CDR1 MDHEN and CDR2 SYDVKM. Written as DNA, the CDR3 is TGTGCCAGCAGTTTTATCCGGGGGGTGGCCTCTGAAGCTTTCTTT. Encoded protein: CASSFIRGVASEAFF.

This chain uses TRBV6-1 with TRBJ1-3; the D is unclear. Trimming removed 5 bases at V and 1 base at J, with 6 bases between. Germline CDR1 is MNHNS and CDR2 is SASEGT. This CDR3 region has 13 residues. CDR3 amino acids: CASSRGSGNTIYF. In DNA form, the CDR3 reads TGTGCCAGCAGTAGAGGGTCTGGAAACACCATATATTTT.

DNA of the CDR3: TGTGCCAGCAGCTACGCCAGGGGACTAGCGGGGTGGGTAGATACGCAGTATTTT. This codes for CASSYARGLAGWVDTQYF. The genes are TRBV5-4 and TRBJ2-3, with 13 bases identical to TRBD2. The V gene end was trimmed by 3 bases and the J gene end by 5 bases; junction bases not matched to a gene: 12. The CDR3 spans 18 residues. CDR1 and CDR2 (germline): SGHNT, YYREEE (reference sequence).

The chain is built from TRBV27 and TRBJ1-1; D not resolved. CDR1 is MNHEY and CDR2 is SMNVEV in the germline V gene (reference sequence). V was pared by 8 bases and J by 7 bases, with 8 bases between. This CDR3 has 10 residues. CDR3: CASVGFEAFF. Here the CDR3 DNA reads TGTGCCAGCGTGGGGTTTGAAGCTTTCTTT.

This chain uses TRBV5-6 with TRBJ1-5, with TRBD1 as a possible D gene (5 bases). In germline, CDR1 is SGHDT, CDR2 YYEEEE. This CDR3 has 16 residues. V was clipped by 4 bases and J by 7 bases, with 21 bases between them. CDR3 bases: TGTGCCAGCAGCCCCGGACCCCAAGCAGGGAGGCAGCCCCAGCATTTT. This encodes CASSPGPQAGRQPQHF.

The gene calls are TRBV5-1 and TRBJ2-7, with D possibly being TRBD1 (6 bases). Germline V gene data show CDR1 as SGHRS and CDR2 as YFSETQ. The CDR3 sequence is 14 residues long. Trimming removed 4 bases from V and 3 bases from J, with 14 bases in between. As DNA, the CDR3 is TGCGCCAGCAGCAGCGGACGGGACATCTACGAGCAGTACTTC. It translates to CASSSGRDIYEQYF.

The chain carries TRBV30 and TRBJ2-1; 7 bases are shared with TRBD2. The CDR3 runs to 12 residues. Germline V gene lookup returns CDR1 GTSNPN and CDR2 SVGIG (reference sequence). V shed 1 base, J shed 9 bases, and the junction held 3 bases outside the gene matches. The CDR3 here is CAWSATGGEQFF. CDR3 bases: TGTGCCTGGAGTGCAACGGGAGGTGAGCAGTTCTTC.

This clone was picked up one time. The chain's CDR3 is CASSFLTSGPYNEQFF. The CDR3 DNA sequence: TGCGCCAGCAGCTTCCTGACTAGCGGCCCTTACAATGAGCAGTTCTTC. V gene TRBV5-1 combines with J gene TRBJ2-1, with 9 nucleotides matching TRBD2. With V trimmed by 2 bases and J by 4 bases, 7 bases remained unmatched. Germline assignment: CDR1 SGHRS and CDR2 YFSETQ. The CDR3 consists of 16 residues.

This clone was seen a single time. The chain uses TRBV4-2 and TRBJ1-3; 7 nucleotides agree with TRBD1. The CDR3 is 15 amino acids. CDR1 LGHNA and CDR2 YNFKEQ come from the germline V gene. J gave up 0 bases and V 4 bases, and 3 bases lay outside the gene matches. The CDR3 sequence: CASSRGTDSGNTIYF. CDR3 in DNA: TGTGCCAGCAGCCGCGGGACAGACTCTGGAAACACCATATATTTT.

This chain uses TRBV21-1 with TRBJ2-3; the table assigns TRBD2, which was not confirmed against the DNA. TRBV21-1 constitutes a pseudogene. The CDR3 has 15 residues. The CDR3 region has the DNA TGTGCCAGCAGGGTAACTAGCGGCTGCACAGATACGCAGTATTTT. This gives the protein CASRVTSGCTDTQYF.

The V gene is TRBV6-5, the J gene TRBJ1-2; D call uncertain. This CDR3 region has 14 residues. CDR1 and CDR2 (germline): MNHEY, SVGAGI. V was clipped by 3 bases and J by 4 bases, with 12 bases between them. DNA for the CDR3: TGTGCCAGCAGTTATGGCGGCAGCATCTATGGCTACACCTTC. It codes for CASSYGGSIYGYTF.

The chain links TRBV10-1 to TRBJ2-1; TRBD2 aligns across 8 bases. The CDR3 is 14 amino acids. The V and J ends lost 0 bases and 14 bases, in that order; junction bases with no gene match: 9. From germline, CDR1 is WNHNN and CDR2 SYGVQD (reference sequence). CDR3 coding DNA: TGCGCCAGCAGTGAGTCCCCAGCGGGAGAAGGAAAGTTCTTC. Translation gives CASSESPAGEGKFF.

V is TRBV27 and J is TRBJ1-5; 8 bases match TRBD1. Germline loops: CDR1 MNHEY, CDR2 SMNVEV (reference sequence). This CDR3 comprises 16 residues. Trimming took 5 bases from V and 3 from J; bases not matched to a gene: 9. In nucleotides, the CDR3 is TGTGCCAGCAGTCCATCGACAGGGGAAACCAATCAGCCCCAGCATTTT. It specifies CASSPSTGETNQPQHF.

V usage is TRBV25-1 and J usage is TRBJ2-3, with D possibly being TRBD2 (5 bases). This CDR3 is 11 amino acids long. V was pared by 6 bases and J by 4 bases, with 5 bases between. CDR1 and CDR2 from the germline V gene are MGHDK and SYGVNS. The CDR3 protein is CASRLADTQYF. Here the CDR3 DNA reads TGTGCCAGCAGACTAGCAGATACGCAGTATTTT. The full variable domain, in which reference TRBV25-1 and TRBJ2-3 provide the parts outside the CDR3, is EADIYQTPRYLVIGTGKKITLECSQTMGHDKMYWYQQDPGMELHLIHYSYGVNSTEKGDLSSESTVSRIRTEHFPLTLESARPSHTSQYLCASRLADTQYFGPGTRLTVL.

The chain recombines TRBV5-6 with TRBJ1-4; D is possibly TRBD1 (5 bases). Germline V gene lookup returns CDR1 SGHDT and CDR2 YYEEEE. The CDR3 length is 16 residues. Trimming cost V 4 bases and J 8 bases, with 21 bases left between them. CDR3: CASSVTVRDPREKLFF. CDR3 DNA: TGTGCCAGCAGCGTGACGGTTCGGGACCCGAGGGAAAAACTGTTTTTT.